This T cell receptor (beta chain) was found in a study of naive and memory T cell subsets. As to this clonotype: Its antigen is currently unknown.

Two oligonucleotides, mixed equimolar, formed the beta constant-region primer covering TRBC1 and TRBC2. Ligated cDNA was amplified by four rounds of PCR with nested alpha and beta constant-region primers and SP2. TCRdb called the UMI-ligation and nested PCR reads again in MiXCR, with one record for every CDR3 protein. The data hold about 120,000 distinct CDR3 sequences, with roughly 36% observed a single time. CMV status came from CD4+ IFNgamma after overnight CMV lysate stimulation. Four subsets defined by CD45RA and CD27 were sorted after CD3, CD4, CD8 and live/dead staining. Study findings and constraints: In CD4 and CD8 cells, diversity dropped from naive through EMRA.

The sequence derives from a human donor in good health. Sequenced: central memory CD4+ T cells from blood.

The CDR3 spells CSARDLNRLYEQYF. The CDR3 region has the DNA TGCAGTGCTAGAGATCTGAACAGGCTGTACGAGCAGTACTTC. This chain uses TRBV20-1 with TRBJ2-7; D possibly corresponds to TRBD1 (5 bases). This CDR3 is 14 amino acids long. Trimming shortened V by 0 bases and J by 4 bases, and 13 bases separated the two germline ends. In germline, CDR1 is DFQATT, CDR2 SNEGSKA (reference sequence).